A single sample is the source of the 29 T cell receptor beta chains below, sequenced in a study of regulatory T cells in long-lasting Graves disease. Time point described: persistent/refractory GD, antithyroid drugs over 5 years with positive TRAb. Generation of the TCR library employed RNA extracted from PBMCs. With iRepertoire HTBI primers and Arm-PCR of CDR3 regions, TCR beta libraries were built. Using its own MiXCR run on the multiplex PCR reads, TCRdb lists one record per CDR3 protein. The sample records some 420,000 distinct CDR3 sequences, 22% being singletons. The sample consisted of peripheral blood mononuclear cells (PBMCs), taken when the disease was refractory, from a patient treated with antithyroid drugs. The receptors were gathered from a female donor with Graves disease.

This clonotype was recorded at least ten times. The chain combines TRBV10-3 with TRBJ2-7; TRBD2 matches 9 bases. J gave up 4 bases and V 6 bases, and 10 bases lay outside the gene matches. This CDR3 is built from 15 residues. Germline V gene sequence: CDR1 ENHRY, CDR2 SYGVKD. CDR3 residues: CAIRKLAGGGYEQYF. DNA of the CDR3: TGTGCCATCAGGAAACTAGCGGGTGGAGGTTACGAGCAGTACTTC.

This clonotype was counted at least ten times. The germline gene is not matched at one end of the junction; a read error may be the cause. This chain links TRBV28 with TRBJ2-1; unclear D gene. This CDR3 comprises 8 residues. Germline CDR1 MDHEN, CDR2 SYDVKM. The CDR3, as DNA: TGTGCCAGCAATGGGCAGTTCTTC. Amino acids: CASNGQFF.

This clonotype was counted a few times. V is TRBV3-1 and J is TRBJ1-5; D gene unclear. CDR1 and CDR2 from the germline V gene are LGHDT and YNNKEL (reference sequence). There are 15 residues in the CDR3. Trimming removed 0 bases from V and 1 base from J, with 7 bases in between. CDR3 nucleotide sequence: TGTGCCAGCAGCCAAGAACGGGGAAGCAATCAGCCCCAGCATTTT. Translated: CASSQERGSNQPQHF.

A note on this clonotype: A clone one base away is much larger, so this may be a read error. The chain uses TRBV6-5 and TRBJ2-5, with D possibly being TRBD2 (7 bases). CDR3 size: 15 residues. Germline V gene lookup returns CDR1 MNHEY and CDR2 SVGAGI. The V and J ends lost 2 bases and 2 bases respectively, with 12 bases between them. The CDR3 here is CASSYTRGLQETQYF. In DNA, the CDR3 is TGTGCCAGCAGTTACACGCGGGGGCTGCAAGAGACCCAGTACTTC.

This clonotype has ten or more counts. The V gene is TRBV28, the J gene TRBJ2-7, with TRBD1 identical over 7 bases. CDR3 length: 15 residues. Per germline, CDR1 MDHEN and CDR2 SYDVKM. J was trimmed by 2 bases and V by 5 bases; bases with no gene match: 9. The CDR3 DNA is TGTGCCAGCAGTCCAGCCCGGGACAGACCCTACGAGCAGTACTTC. Translating it yields CASSPARDRPYEQYF.

This clonotype was observed once. V is TRBV6-1 and J is TRBJ2-7, with 9 bases identical to TRBD1. Germline V gene data show CDR1 as MNHNS and CDR2 as SASEGT. V trimming: 8 bases; J trimming: 6 bases; junction bases outside the gene matches: 11. The length of the CDR3 is 14 residues. The CDR3 DNA sequence: TGTGCCAGCTCCCCTTGGACAGGGGTGAGCGAGCAGTACTTC. It translates to CASSPWTGVSEQYF.

This clonotype was seen only a few times. The chain uses TRBV7-3 and TRBJ2-1; the match to TRBD1 covers 11 bases. The V gene's germline CDR1 is SGHTA and CDR2 FQGTGA. The CDR3 loop spans 16 amino acids. J gave up 7 bases and V 6 bases, and 11 bases lay outside the gene matches. CDR3 region: CASSLYGQGARNEQFF. CDR3 in DNA: TGTGCCAGCAGTCTTTATGGACAGGGGGCGAGGAATGAGCAGTTCTTC.

This clonotype showed up many times. This chain connects TRBV7-2 to TRBJ1-6; D not resolved. Germline V CDR1 and CDR2: SGHTA, FQGNSA. V shed 0 bases and J shed 9 bases, with 9 bases lying between them. The CDR3 spans 14 residues. The CDR3, as DNA: TGTGCCAGCAGCTTAGCGGCGGGTGGTTCACCCCTCCACTTT. As protein: CASSLAAGGSPLHF.

At least ten counts were recorded for this clonotype. The chain uses TRBV20-1 and TRBJ1-4; unclear D gene. Germline CDR1 and CDR2: DFQATT and SNEGSKA (reference sequence). The length of the CDR3 is 12 residues. Trimming took off 5 bases at V and 11 bases at J, with 15 bases between the two ends. CDR3 loop: CSAYSEMRKLFF. In DNA, the CDR3 is TGCAGTGCTTACTCAGAAATGAGGAAACTGTTTTTT.

This clonotype occurred many times. The V call is TRBV12-3 or TRBV12-4, the J call TRBJ2-5; TRBD2 agrees at 8 bases. The CDR3 sequence is 13 residues long. The ends lost 6 bases at V and 4 bases at J; junction bases unmatched: 4. CDR3 loop: CASRSGGLETQYF. The CDR3 nucleotides read TGTGCCAGCAGGTCGGGGGGGCTAGAGACCCAGTACTTC.

There are many counts of this clonotype. The J gene is TRBJ1-2, the V gene TRBV20-1; 10 bases map to TRBD1. Trimming cost V 6 bases and J 5 bases; bases outside gene matches: 6. Germline V CDR1 and CDR2: DFQATT, SNEGSKA (reference sequence). This CDR3 region has 13 residues. This chain's CDR3 is CSADRGKEYGYTF. DNA of the CDR3: TGCAGTGCGGACAGGGGGAAAGAATATGGCTACACCTTC.

With regard to this clonotype: A much bigger clone sits one base away, suggesting this may be a read error. This chain uses TRBV2 with TRBJ2-7; tentatively, D is TRBD2 (6 bases). The CDR3 is 14 amino acids. Germline CDR1 and CDR2: SNHLY and FYNNEI. The CDR3 coding sequence is TGTGCCAGCAGCTGGGCGGGAAGCTCCTACGAGCAGTGCTTC. Amino acid sequence: CASSWAGSSYEQCF.

The chain couples TRBV30 to TRBJ2-7, with D unclear. Germline V gene data show CDR1 as GTSNPN and CDR2 as SVGIG (reference sequence). Trimming pared 1 base from V and 3 bases from J, leaving 13 bases between. CDR3 length equals 14 residues. The DNA of the CDR3 is TGTGCCTGGAGTGACGGGTTAAAGGGCTACGAGCAGTACTTC. As protein: CAWSDGLKGYEQYF.

This clonotype was detected a few times. The chain is built from TRBV12-3 or TRBV12-4 and TRBJ1-1; 8 nucleotides agree with TRBD1. This CDR3 is built from 14 residues. Trimming took 2 bases from V and 7 from J; bases not matched to a gene: 6. The CDR3, as DNA: TGTGCCAGCAGTTTAACCTACACAGGGGGTGAAGCTTTCTTT. Residues: CASSLTYTGGEAFF.

This clonotype was seen a single time. This chain uses TRBV24-1 with TRBJ2-2, with 10 nucleotides matching TRBD1. CDR1 and CDR2 (germline): KGHDR, SFDVKD. J gave up 3 bases and V 5 bases, and 11 bases lay outside the gene matches. The CDR3 is made up of 18 amino acids. The CDR3 loop reads CATSGKDRGKKDTGELFF. The CDR3 DNA follows: TGTGCCACCAGTGGGAAGGACAGGGGGAAAAAGGACACCGGGGAGCTGTTTTTT.

The rearrangement links TRBV7-9 to TRBJ2-3; D is ambiguous. The CDR3 extends over 12 amino acids. V was shortened by 8 bases and J by 6 bases, with 12 bases between the two germline ends. CDR1 is SEHNR and CDR2 is FQNEAQ in the germline V gene (reference sequence). CDR3 residues: CASAPSTDTQYF. The CDR3 bases are TGTGCCAGCGCCCCTAGTACGGATACGCAGTATTTT.

In this sample, this clonotype turned up many times. The chain links TRBV11-2 to TRBJ1-6; TRBD1 might be the D (6 bases). The length of the CDR3 is 14 residues. Trimming removed 3 bases at V and 7 bases at J, with 10 bases between. Germline-derived CDR1 and CDR2 are SGHAT and FQNNGV. CDR3 DNA: TGTGCCAGCAGCTTCGGGGGCTCAAATTCACCCCTCCACTTT. Translating it yields CASSFGGSNSPLHF.

J is TRBJ2-2 and V is TRBV7-9; 8 bases agree with TRBD2. After removal of 5 bases from V and 6 bases from J, the junction contained 2 bases not matched to a gene. This CDR3 region has 13 residues. From germline, CDR1 is SEHNR and CDR2 FQNEAQ (reference sequence). CDR3 amino acids: CASSDGGAGELFF. The CDR3 region has the DNA TGTGCCAGCAGCGACGGGGGGGCCGGGGAGCTGTTTTTT.

The gene calls are TRBV11-3 and TRBJ1-1; D is uncertain. CDR3 length: 15 amino acids. The germline CDR1 and CDR2 sequences are SGHNT and YENEEA. V lost 5 bases to trimming and J lost 0 bases, with 13 bases between them. In DNA form, the CDR3 reads TGTGCCAGCAGCGCCTATTCAGCCTTGAACACTGAAGCTTTCTTT. Translated, it gives CASSAYSALNTEAFF. Full variable domain (remainder filled in from reference TRBV11-3 and TRBJ1-1): EAGVVQSPRYKIIEKKQPVAFWCNPISGHNTLYWYLQNLGQGPELLIRYENEEAVDDSQLPKDRFSAERLKGVDSTLKIQPAELGDSAVYLCASSAYSALNTEAFFGQGTRLTVV.

This clonotype was seen more than once but under ten times. This chain uses TRBV10-3 with TRBJ1-2; D is unresolved. Germline V lookup: CDR1 ENHRY, CDR2 SYGVKD. The CDR3 contains 13 residues. The V end lost 0 bases, the J end lost 3 bases, and 5 bases lay between the germline ends. CDR3 protein: CAISESPDYGYTF. CDR3 DNA: TGTGCCATCAGTGAGTCGCCTGACTATGGCTACACCTTC.

The chain joins TRBV4-1 to TRBJ2-5, with 8 bases that match TRBD1. This CDR3 comprises 14 residues. Germline loops: CDR1 MGHRA, CDR2 YSYEKL. Unmatched junction bases numbered 7, after V lost 6 bases and J lost 4 bases. The CDR3 DNA is TGCGCCAGCAGAGGACAGGGTCGGGTAGAGACCCAGTACTTC. Translation: CASRGQGRVETQYF.

V is TRBV30 and J is TRBJ1-4, with D tentatively TRBD1 (6 bases). The V and J ends lost 0 bases and 7 bases respectively, with 15 bases between them. Germline V gene data show CDR1 as GTSNPN and CDR2 as SVGIG (reference sequence). The CDR3 extends over 15 amino acids. As DNA, the CDR3 is TGTGCCTGGAGTGTAGGAGACAGGCGGGGTGAAAAACTGTTTTTT. As protein: CAWSVGDRRGEKLFF.

This clonotype was seen only a few times. The V call is TRBV10-3, the J call TRBJ2-5, with 13 bases matching TRBD2. Germline loops: CDR1 ENHRY, CDR2 SYGVKD. This CDR3 is built from 16 residues. With V trimmed by 6 bases and J by 5 bases, 9 bases remained unmatched. In DNA, the CDR3 is TGTGCCATCAGGAGGACTAGCGGGGGAGATGGGGAGACCCAGTACTTC. Protein sequence: CAIRRTSGGDGETQYF.

Details on this clonotype: Because the CDR3 is missing its conserved closing phenylalanine or tryptophan, this is likely a read error. The rearrangement uses TRBV6-2 or TRBV6-3 and TRBJ1-1, with D tentatively TRBD1 (6 bases). The germline V gene has CDR1 MNHEY and CDR2 SVGEGT. This CDR3 region has 15 residues. Deletions cut 5 bases from V and 0 bases from J, with 13 bases between. CDR3 sequence reads: CASSAPGDVNTEAFS. CDR3 DNA sequence: TGTGCCAGCAGTGCCCCAGGGGACGTGAACACTGAAGCTTTCTCT.

This clonotype was detected ten times or more. The chain joins TRBV6-1 to TRBJ2-5, with a weak D call TRBD1 (6 bases). The CDR3 extends over 15 amino acids. Germline assignment: CDR1 MNHNS and CDR2 SASEGT. The germline V and J ends were trimmed by 6 bases and 2 bases, with 16 bases remaining between them. CDR3 region: CASSLGPGDQETQYF. For the CDR3, the DNA is TGTGCCAGCAGCCTCGGCCCAGGGGATCAAGAGACCCAGTACTTC.

This clonotype occurred many times. The V gene is TRBV2, the J gene TRBJ1-5; 7 bases line up with TRBD1. The CDR3 is made up of 15 amino acids. Trimming took 5 bases from V and 1 from J; bases not matched to a gene: 5. CDR1 and CDR2 (germline): SNHLY, FYNNEI. CDR3 nucleotides: TGTGCCAGCAGTCCAGACAGGGCAAGCAATCAGCCCCAGCATTTT. Translated: CASSPDRASNQPQHF.

This clonotype has a count of ten or more. The chain couples TRBV19 to TRBJ1-5, with D perhaps matching TRBD1 (5 bases). The CDR3 runs to 14 residues. Trimming removed 2 bases at V and 4 bases at J, with 9 bases between. Germline V CDR1 and CDR2: LNHDA, SQIVND (reference sequence). Here the CDR3 reads CASSISGGNQPQHF. In DNA, the CDR3 is TGTGCCAGTAGTATATCCGGGGGAAATCAGCCCCAGCATTTT.

Only one count was recorded for this clonotype. J is TRBJ2-3 and V is TRBV27; 11 bases fit TRBD2. With 5 bases clipped from V and 4 bases from J, the junction kept 8 bases outside the gene matches. CDR3 length equals 16 residues. From germline, CDR1 is MNHEY and CDR2 SMNVEV (reference sequence). The CDR3 sequence is CASSQTSGTFADTQYF. CDR3 DNA sequence: TGTGCCAGCAGTCAGACTAGCGGGACCTTCGCAGATACGCAGTATTTT.

This clonotype was detected only a few times. The J gene is TRBJ2-4, the V gene TRBV19, with TRBD1 identical over 9 bases. Per germline, CDR1 LNHDA and CDR2 SQIVND (reference sequence). The CDR3 sequence is 15 residues long. V dropped 5 bases and J dropped 2; count of bases not matched to a gene: 4. The CDR3 sequence is CASSSYRGPKNIQYF. The CDR3, as DNA: TGTGCCAGTAGTTCATACAGGGGGCCCAAAAACATTCAGTACTTC.